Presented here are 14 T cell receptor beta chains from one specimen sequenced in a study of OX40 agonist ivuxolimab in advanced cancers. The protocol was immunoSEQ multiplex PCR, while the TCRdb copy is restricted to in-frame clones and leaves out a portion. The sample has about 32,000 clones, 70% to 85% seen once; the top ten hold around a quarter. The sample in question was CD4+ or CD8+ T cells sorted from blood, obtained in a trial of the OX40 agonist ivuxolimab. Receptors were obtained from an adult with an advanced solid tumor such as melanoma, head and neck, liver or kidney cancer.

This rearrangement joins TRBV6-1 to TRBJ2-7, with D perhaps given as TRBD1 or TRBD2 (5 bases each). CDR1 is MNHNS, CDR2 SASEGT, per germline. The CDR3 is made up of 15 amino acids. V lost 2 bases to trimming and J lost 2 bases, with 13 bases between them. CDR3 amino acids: CASSEFGVGAYEQYV. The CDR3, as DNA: TGTGCCAGCAGTGAATTCGGGGTGGGGGCCTACGAGCAGTACGTC.

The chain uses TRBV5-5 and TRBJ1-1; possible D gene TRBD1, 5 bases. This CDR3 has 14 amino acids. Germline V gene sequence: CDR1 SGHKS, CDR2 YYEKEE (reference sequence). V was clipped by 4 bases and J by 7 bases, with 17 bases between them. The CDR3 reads CASSVGRTKVEAFF. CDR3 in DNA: TGTGCCAGCAGCGTGGGACGCACAAAGGTTGAAGCTTTCTTT.

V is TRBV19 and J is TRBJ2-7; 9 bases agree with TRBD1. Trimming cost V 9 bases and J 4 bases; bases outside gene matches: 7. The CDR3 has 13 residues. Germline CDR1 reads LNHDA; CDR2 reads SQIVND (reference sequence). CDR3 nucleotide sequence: TGTGCCAGACCGGACAGGGGCAGGTACGAGCAGTACTTC. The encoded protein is CARPDRGRYEQYF.

As DNA, the CDR3 is TGTGCCAGCAGTGCCGGGACAGGGGTTGGAAAGACCCAGTACTTC. Translation: CASSAGTGVGKTQYF. The chain recombines TRBV6-1 with TRBJ2-5, with 10 bases aligning to TRBD1. Germline values: CDR1 MNHNS, CDR2 SASEGT. V dropped 4 bases and J dropped 6; count of bases not matched to a gene: 8. The CDR3 is 15 residues long.

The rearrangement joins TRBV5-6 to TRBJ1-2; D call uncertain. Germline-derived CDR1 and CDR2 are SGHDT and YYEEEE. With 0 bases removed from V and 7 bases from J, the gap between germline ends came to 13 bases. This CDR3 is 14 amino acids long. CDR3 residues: CASSLATPSGGYTF. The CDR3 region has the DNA TGTGCCAGCAGCTTGGCCACCCCCTCGGGTGGCTACACCTTC. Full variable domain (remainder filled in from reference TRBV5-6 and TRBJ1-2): DAGVTQSPTHLIKTRGQQVTLRCSPKSGHDTVSWYQQALGQGPQFIFQYYEEEERQRGNFPDRFSGHQFPNYSSELNVNALLLGDSALYLCASSLATPSGGYTFGSGTRLTVV.

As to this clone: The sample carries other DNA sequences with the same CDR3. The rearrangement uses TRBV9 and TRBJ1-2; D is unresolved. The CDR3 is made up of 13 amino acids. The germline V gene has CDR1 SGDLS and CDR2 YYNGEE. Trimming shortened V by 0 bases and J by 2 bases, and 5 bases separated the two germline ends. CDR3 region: CASSVGGNYGYTF. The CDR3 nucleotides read TGTGCCAGCAGCGTAGGAGGGAACTATGGCTACACCTTC. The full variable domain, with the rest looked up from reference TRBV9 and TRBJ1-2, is DSGVTQTPKHLITATGQRVTLRCSPRSGDLSVYWYQQSLDQGLQFLIQYYNGEERAKGNILERFSAQQFPDLHSELNLSSLELGDSALYFCASSVGGNYGYTFGSGTRLTVV.

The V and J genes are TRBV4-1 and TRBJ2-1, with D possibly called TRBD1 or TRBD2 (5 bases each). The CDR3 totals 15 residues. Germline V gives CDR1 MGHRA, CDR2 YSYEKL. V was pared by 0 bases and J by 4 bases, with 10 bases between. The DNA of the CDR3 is TGCGCCAGCAGCCAAGATTCCGAGGGGTACAATGAGCAGTTCTTC. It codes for CASSQDSEGYNEQFF.

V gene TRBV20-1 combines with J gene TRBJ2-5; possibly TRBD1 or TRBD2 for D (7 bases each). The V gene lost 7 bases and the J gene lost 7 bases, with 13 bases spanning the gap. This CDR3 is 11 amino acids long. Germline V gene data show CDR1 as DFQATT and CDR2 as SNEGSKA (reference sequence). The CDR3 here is CSVRGRGTQYF. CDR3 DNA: TGCAGTGTCAGGGGGAGGGGGACCCAGTACTTC.

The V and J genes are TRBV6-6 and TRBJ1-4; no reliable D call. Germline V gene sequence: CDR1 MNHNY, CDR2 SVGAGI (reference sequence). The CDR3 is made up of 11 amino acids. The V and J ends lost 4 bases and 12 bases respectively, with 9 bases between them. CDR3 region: CASSFVEELFF. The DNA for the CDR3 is TGTGCCAGCAGTTTCGTCGAGGAACTGTTTTTT.

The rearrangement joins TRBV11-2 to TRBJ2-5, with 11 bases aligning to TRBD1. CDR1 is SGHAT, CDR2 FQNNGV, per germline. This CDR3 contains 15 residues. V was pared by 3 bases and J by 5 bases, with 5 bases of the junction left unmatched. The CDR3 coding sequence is TGTGCCAGCAGCTTGGACAGGGGGCTCGGGGAGACCCAGTACTTC. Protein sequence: CASSLDRGLGETQYF.

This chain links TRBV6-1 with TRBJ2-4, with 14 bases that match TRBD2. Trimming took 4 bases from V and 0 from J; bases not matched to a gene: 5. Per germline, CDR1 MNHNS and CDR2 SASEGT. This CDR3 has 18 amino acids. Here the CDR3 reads CASSAGTSGGLAKNIQYF. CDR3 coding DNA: TGTGCCAGCAGTGCCGGGACTAGCGGGGGTTTAGCCAAAAACATTCAGTACTTC.

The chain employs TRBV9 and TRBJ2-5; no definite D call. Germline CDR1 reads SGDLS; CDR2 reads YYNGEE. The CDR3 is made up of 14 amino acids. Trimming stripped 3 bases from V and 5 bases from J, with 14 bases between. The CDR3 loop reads CASSAWTGRETQYF. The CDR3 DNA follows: TGTGCCAGCAGCGCTTGGACGGGTCGGGAGACCCAGTACTTC.

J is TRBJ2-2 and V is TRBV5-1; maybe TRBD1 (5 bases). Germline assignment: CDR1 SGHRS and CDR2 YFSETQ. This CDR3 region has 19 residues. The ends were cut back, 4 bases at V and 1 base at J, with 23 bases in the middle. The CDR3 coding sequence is TGCGCCAGCAGCCCATTTGAAATTACAGGAAATATGAACACCGGGGAGCTGTTTTTT. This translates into CASSPFEITGNMNTGELFF.

The CDR3 DNA reads as TGTGCCAGTAGTTTCCGGGACGGATCCTACGAGCAGTACTTC. Its protein product is CASSFRDGSYEQYF. The V and J genes are TRBV19 and TRBJ2-7; D possibly matches TRBD1 or TRBD2 (5 bases each). V was clipped by 5 bases and J by 1 base, with 12 bases between them. The germline V gene has CDR1 LNHDA and CDR2 SQIVND (reference sequence). The CDR3 has 14 residues.